Listed below are T cell receptor beta chains from one sample, sequenced in a study of T-cell reconstitution after alpha-beta-depleted transplantation in children. TCRdb re-called the PCR reads with MiXCR, one entry per CDR3 protein. The data contain approximately 7,100 distinct CDR3 sequences, approximately 16% of them seen just once; the ten biggest clones take up 14% to 15%. The sequencing here drew on PBMCs, taken before TCRalphabeta/CD19-depleted stem cell transplant. The receptors originated from a boy between 2 and 10 years old with acute lymphoblastic leukemia, due to receive a stem cell transplant. Both conserved end residues are part of each CDR3. A D gene is named only where the DNA matches it firmly. Some rows have no size entry. The others give once, few or many, or a class for an expanded clone.

clone size | D gene | J gene | V gene | CDR3 protein | CDR3 DNA
many | TRBD1 | TRBJ1-5 | TRBV7-9 | CASSPSGQIKGQHF | TGTGCCAGCAGCCCATCGGGACAGATCAAGGGCCAGCATTTT
medium-sized | NA | TRBJ2-1 | TRBV7-8 | CASSLAGTLITHNEQFF | TGTGCCAGCAGCTTAGCCGGGACACTCATTACCCACAATGAGCAGTTCTTC
medium-sized | NA | TRBJ2-7 | TRBV20-1 | CSALTRLRVYEQYF | TGCAGTGCCCTTACTAGGCTGAGGGTGTACGAGCAGTACTTC
medium-sized | TRBD2 | TRBJ2-5 | TRBV29-1 | CSVRTSGGALGETQYF | TGCAGCGTTCGAACTAGCGGGGGGGCCTTAGGAGAGACCCAGTACTTC
medium-sized | NA | TRBJ1-2 | TRBV12-3/TRBV12-4 | CAITPREGWGYTF | TGTGCCATCACCCCGAGGGAGGGCTGGGGCTACACCTTC
medium-sized | NA | TRBJ2-1 | TRBV5-1 | CASSASAVYNEQFF | TGCGCCAGCAGCGCCTCGGCCGTATACAATGAGCAGTTCTTC
medium-sized | NA | TRBJ2-7 | TRBV12-3/TRBV12-4 | CASSHAGAEQYF | TGTGCCAGCAGCCACGCGGGGGCCGAGCAGTACTTC
many | NA | TRBJ2-4 | TRBV7-6 | CASSLGGQNIQYF | TGTGCCAGCAGCTTAGGCGGACAAAACATTCAGTACTTC
medium-sized | NA | TRBJ1-5 | TRBV4-3 | CASAPRVGNQPQHF | TGCGCCAGCGCGCCAAGGGTTGGCAATCAGCCCCAGCATTTT
medium-sized | TRBD1 | TRBJ2-7 | TRBV10-3 | CAISESKDRGLYEQYF | TGTGCCATCAGTGAGTCGAAGGACAGGGGGCTCTACGAGCAGTACTTC
many | NA | TRBJ2-7 | TRBV29-1 | CSVVAGLPYEQYF | TGCAGCGTTGTCGCAGGGCTCCCCTACGAGCAGTACTTC
medium-sized | TRBD2 | TRBJ2-1 | TRBV20-1 | CSARDRLAGGPRGEQFF | TGCAGTGCTAGAGACCGACTAGCGGGGGGGCCGAGGGGGGAGCAGTTCTTC
medium-sized | TRBD1 | TRBJ1-1 | TRBV12-3/TRBV12-4 | CASSLDRQNTEAFF | TGTGCCAGCAGTTTGGACAGGCAGAACACTGAAGCTTTCTTT
many | NA | TRBJ2-2 | TRBV5-6 | CASSLVGRDTGELFF | TGTGCCAGCAGCTTGGTGGGTCGGGACACCGGGGAGCTGTTTTTT
many | TRBD1 | TRBJ1-2 | TRBV19 | CASRTTGGYGYTF | TGTGCCAGTAGGACGACAGGGGGCTATGGCTACACCTTC
medium-sized | NA | TRBJ2-7 | TRBV7-2 | CASSLVAPYEQYF | TGTGCCAGCAGCTTAGTTGCCCCCTACGAGCAGTACTTC
medium-sized | NA | TRBJ1-2 | TRBV12-3/TRBV12-4 | CASSLSLLYGYTF | TGTGCCAGCAGTTTATCACTGCTCTATGGCTACACCTTC
medium-sized | NA | TRBJ2-5 | TRBV15 | CATSPRLAGLSGETQYF | TGTGCCACCAGCCCCCGTCTCGCGGGGTTATCGGGAGAGACCCAGTACTTC
NA | NA | TRBJ2-6 | TRBV27 | CASSLSGYGANVLTF | TGTGCCAGCAGTTTATCGGGGTATGGGGCCAACGTCCTGACTTTC
many | NA | TRBJ2-3 | TRBV12-3/TRBV12-4 | CASSFKTVTDTQYF | TGTGCCAGCAGTTTTAAGACAGTCACAGATACGCAGTATTTT
many | NA | TRBJ1-1 | TRBV6-2/TRBV6-3 | CASRPRQFGGAFF | TGTGCCAGCAGACCTCGACAGTTCGGGGGAGCTTTCTTT
medium-sized | NA | TRBJ2-5 | TRBV7-9 | CASSLNGGDSRTETQYF | TGTGCCAGCAGCTTAAACGGCGGGGACAGCCGGACGGAGACCCAGTACTTC
medium-sized | NA | TRBJ2-3 | TRBV10-3 | CAISAGEGDTQYF | TGTGCCATCAGTGCAGGGGAGGGAGATACGCAGTATTTT
many | NA | TRBJ1-6 | TRBV7-2 | CASSLRFPDSPLHF | TGTGCCAGCAGCTTAAGATTTCCAGATTCACCCCTCCACTTT
few | NA | TRBJ1-2 | TRBV19 | CASRVSNYGYTF | TGTGCTTCTCGGGTTTCTAACTATGGCTACACCTTC
many | NA | TRBJ1-2 | TRBV4-1 | CASSQEATQIGGYTF | TGCGCCAGCAGCCAAGAGGCGACCCAGATAGGTGGCTACACCTTC
medium-sized | TRBD2 | TRBJ2-2 | TRBV9 | CASSRGGTGELFF | TGTGCCAGCAGCCGGGGGGGAACCGGGGAGCTGTTTTTT
medium-sized | TRBD2 | TRBJ2-4 | TRBV20-1 | CSARGSGGAGGPKNIQYF | TGCAGTGCTAGAGGGAGCGGGGGGGCCGGAGGTCCCAAAAACATTCAGTACTTC
NA | NA | TRBJ2-3 | TRBV29-1 | CSVGMHGIVTDTQYF | TGCAGCGTTGGAATGCACGGAATAGTCACAGATACGCAGTATTTT
medium-sized | NA | TRBJ2-7 | TRBV7-2 | CASSLAAGAQYEQYF | TGTGCCAGCAGCTTAGCCGCAGGGGCCCAATACGAGCAGTACTTC
NA | NA | TRBJ2-7 | TRBV20-1 | CSASRGNYEQYF | TGCAGTGCTAGTAGGGGGAATTACGAGCAGTACTTC
many | TRBD1 | TRBJ2-5 | TRBV11-2 | CASSPRDRKGETQYF | TGTGCCAGCAGCCCCCGGGACAGGAAGGGAGAGACCCAGTACTTC
medium-sized | NA | TRBJ2-7 | TRBV11-2 | CASSLDNRHEQYF | TGTGCCAGCAGCTTAGATAACCGGCACGAGCAGTACTTC
medium-sized | NA | TRBJ2-2 | TRBV20-1 | CSARGYRDTGELFF | TGCAGTGCTAGAGGGTACAGGGACACCGGGGAGCTGTTTTTT
many | NA | TRBJ2-5 | TRBV7-3 | CASSRWGDGTQYF | TGTGCCAGCAGTCGCTGGGGGGACGGGACCCAGTACTTC
many | NA | TRBJ2-1 | TRBV5-6 | CASREQRAYNEQFF | TGTGCCAGCCGTGAACAGAGGGCCTACAATGAGCAGTTCTTC
medium-sized | NA | TRBJ2-5 | TRBV4-2 | CASSQDPSGGGETQYF | TGTGCCAGCAGCCAAGATCCTAGTGGGGGAGGAGAGACCCAGTACTTC
medium-sized | NA | TRBJ2-1 | TRBV9 | CASSPRLEAYNEQFF | TGTGCCAGCAGTCCTCGACTAGAAGCCTACAATGAGCAGTTCTTC
NA | NA | TRBJ1-2 | TRBV3-1 | CASSQEIGYGYTF | TGTGCCAGCAGCCAAGAGATCGGATATGGCTACACCTTC
many | NA | TRBJ2-3 | TRBV9 | CASSVYGDSYTDTQYF | TGTGCCAGCAGCGTATACGGGGACTCCTACACAGATACGCAGTATTTT
many | TRBD2 | TRBJ2-3 | TRBV19 | CASSIRTSGGATDTQYF | TGTGCCAGTAGTATCCGGACTAGCGGGGGGGCTACAGATACGCAGTATTTT
many | TRBD2 | TRBJ2-1 | TRBV6-2/TRBV6-3 | CASSSLGRGGYNEQFF | TGTGCCAGCAGCTCTCTAGGGCGGGGGGGCTACAATGAGCAGTTCTTC
many | TRBD1 | TRBJ1-6 | TRBV19 | CASSILRPGGENSPLHF | TGTGCCAGTAGTATCCTTCGTCCAGGGGGAGAGAATTCACCCCTCCACTTT
medium-sized | NA | TRBJ1-5 | TRBV12-3/TRBV12-4 | CASSLAGSNQPQHF | TGTGCCAGCAGTTTAGCTGGGAGCAATCAGCCCCAGCATTTT
NA | NA | TRBJ2-3 | TRBV5-4 | CASSFRRPTDTQYF | TGTGCCAGCAGCTTTCGGCGCCCCACAGATACGCAGTATTTT
NA | TRBD1 | TRBJ2-5 | TRBV24-1 | CASRDREETQYF | TGTGCCTCCCGGGACAGGGAAGAGACCCAGTACTTC
NA | NA | TRBJ1-2 | TRBV20-1 | CSARRGNLIYGYTF | TGCAGTGCTAGGAGGGGGAACCTTATCTATGGCTACACCTTC
many | NA | TRBJ1-6 | TRBV27 | CASRRVAPPSYNSPLHF | TGTGCCAGCAGGAGAGTCGCGCCGCCGTCCTATAATTCACCCCTCCACTTT
few | TRBD2 | TRBJ2-5 | TRBV4-2 | CASSQESGTKQETQYF | TGTGCCAGCAGCCAAGAATCCGGGACTAAGCAAGAGACCCAGTACTTC
medium-sized | NA | TRBJ2-3 | TRBV20-1 | CSAFHTITDTQYF | TGCAGTGCATTCCATACTATCACAGATACGCAGTATTTT
medium-sized | NA | TRBJ1-5 | TRBV20-1 | CSANHGQPSNQPQHF | TGCAGTGCTAATCATGGACAGCCTAGCAATCAGCCCCAGCATTTT